A single sample gave rise to the 14 T cell receptor beta chains below, sequenced in a study of tumor-infiltrating lymphocytes in primary liver carcinoma. Production of TCR beta cDNA used roughly 500 ng total RNA together with a constant-region primer. The TCR beta library was amplified through three nested multiplex PCR rounds in a modified ARM-PCR procedure. Investigators reported that the first two PCR rounds, at approximately 11 cycles each, used TRBV1-TRBV30 forward primers with a C-beta reverse primer. TCRdb fed the multiplex PCR reads into MiXCR, producing one record per CDR3 protein. The top ten hold about 6% of the sample, which has 300,000 to 350,000 distinct CDR3 sequences, less than 70% seen once. RNA isolated from unsorted whole blood supplied the blood RNA, with germline DNA also extracted. Source material: peripheral blood. The receptors were gathered from a man aged 40-49 years with primary liver carcinoma and hepatitis B virus infection.

The rearrangement links TRBV30 to TRBJ1-5, with D hard to call. This CDR3 has 13 amino acids. The V and J ends lost 5 bases and 4 bases respectively, with 12 bases between them. Germline values: CDR1 GTSNPN, CDR2 SVGIG (reference sequence). In nucleotides, the CDR3 is TGTGCCTGGGACCTGGGCACAAATCAGCCCCAGCATTTT. Protein product: CAWDLGTNQPQHF.

This clonotype showed up many times. This chain uses TRBV6-1 with TRBJ2-5; no definite D call. The CDR3 totals 16 residues. Trimming left V 0 bases short and J 2 bases short, with 13 bases between. CDR1 is MNHNS, CDR2 SASEGT, per germline. The CDR3: CASSEAVAVEQETQYF. The DNA for the CDR3 is TGTGCCAGCAGTGAAGCAGTAGCTGTCGAGCAAGAGACCCAGTACTTC.

This sequence joins TRBV6-5 and TRBJ1-2, with 8 bases aligning to TRBD1. The germline V gene has CDR1 MNHEY and CDR2 SVGAGI. The CDR3 loop spans 15 amino acids. V was pared by 0 bases and J by 4 bases, with 4 bases of the junction left unmatched. The CDR3 DNA sequence: TGTGCCAGCAGTTACTCAACAGGGGGTGTCTATGGCTACACCTTC. Its translation: CASSYSTGGVYGYTF.

With regard to this clonotype: This clone may be a read error of a much larger clone one base away. The chain recombines TRBV12-3 or TRBV12-4 with TRBJ2-3; unclear D gene. The CDR3 is 12 residues long. Trimming pared 11 bases from V and 6 bases from J, leaving 15 bases between. The CDR3 is CAGTFPGDTQYF. The CDR3 DNA is TGTGCCGGCACCTTCCCTGGGGATACGCAGTATTTT.

In the case of this clonotype: Since the CDR3 does not end with the conserved phenylalanine or tryptophan, this likely comes from a read error. CDR3 sequence: CASRNWESTQYL. The CDR3 region has the DNA TGCGCCAGCAGGAACTGGGAGTCCACGCAGTATCTT. This chain connects TRBV10-2 to TRBJ2-3, with D possibly TRBD2 on 5 matching bases. The CDR3 spans 12 residues. Germline V CDR1 and CDR2: WSHSY, SAAADI. Trimming took 6 bases from V and 9 from J, leaving 13 bases between them.

Notes on this clonotype: The junction and the germline gene differ at one end; a read error may be behind it. V and J are TRBV11-1 and TRBJ2-1; perhaps TRBD1 as D (6 bases). The germline CDR1 and CDR2 sequences are SGHAT and FQDESV (reference sequence). The CDR3 length is 17 residues. CDR3 sequence: CASSLTSPGQGSDERFF. The CDR3 bases are TGTGCCAGCAGCTTAACCTCCCCGGGACAAGGTAGCGATGAGCGGTTCTTC. Variable domain in full (rest from reference TRBV11-1 and TRBJ2-1): EAEVAQSPRYKITEKSQAVAFWCDPISGHATLYWYRQILGQGPELLVQFQDESVVDDSQLPKDRFSAERLKGVDSTLKIQPAELGDSAMYLCASSLTSPGQGSDERFFGPGTRLTVL.

This clonotype was found a few times. Just one base apart from a much larger clone, this may be a read error. J is TRBJ2-3 and V is TRBV10-3; 7 bases fit TRBD2. This CDR3 is 12 amino acids long. J was trimmed by 3 bases and V by 8 bases; bases with no gene match: 2. Germline loops: CDR1 ENHRY, CDR2 SYGVKD. CDR3 residues: CAISGGTDTQYF. The CDR3 nucleotides read TGTGCCATCTCGGGAGGTACAGATACGCAGTATTTT.

Remarks on this clonotype: It may be a read error: a sequence one base away is much more abundant. This chain links TRBV12-3 or TRBV12-4 with TRBJ2-1; no definite D call. V shed 7 bases and J shed 7 bases, with 8 bases lying between them. The CDR3 loop spans 11 amino acids. For the CDR3, the DNA is TGTGCCAGCAATGCCCTGAATGAGCAGTTCTTC. It encodes CASNALNEQFF.

About this clonotype itself: The CDR3 carries no conserved terminal phenylalanine or tryptophan, so it likely arises from a read error. V usage is TRBV5-1 and J usage is TRBJ2-2; 8 bases fit TRBD2. The V gene's germline CDR1 is SGHRS and CDR2 YFSETQ. The V gene end was trimmed by 2 bases and the J gene end by 4 bases; junction bases not matched to a gene: 4. The CDR3 runs to 15 residues. In DNA form, the CDR3 reads TGCGCCAGCAGCTTAACGGGAGGGCCCACCGGGGAGCTGTTTTCT. This translates into CASSLTGGPTGELFS.

As concerns this clonotype: One end of the junction varies from germline; a read error may be responsible. This chain joins TRBV6-6 and TRBJ2-1; weak D call: TRBD1 (7 bases). Germline CDR1 reads MNHNY; CDR2 reads SVGAGI (reference sequence). This CDR3 comprises 14 residues. The CDR3 coding sequence is TGTGCCAACAGTAGCAGGGGGGCCTACAATGTGCAGTTCTTC. Its translation: CANSSRGAYNVQFF.

This clonotype was recorded at least ten times. The chain uses TRBV11-2 and TRBJ2-7, with D uncertain. The V end was cut by 3 bases, the J end by 0 bases, with 3 bases between. Germline V lookup: CDR1 SGHAT, CDR2 FQNNGV. The CDR3 extends over 12 amino acids. The CDR3 loop reads CASSFGSYEQYF. The CDR3 DNA follows: TGTGCCAGCAGCTTTGGCTCCTACGAGCAGTACTTC. The full variable domain, with the rest looked up from reference TRBV11-2 and TRBJ2-7, is EAGVAQSPRYKIIEKRQSVAFWCNPISGHATLYWYQQILGQGPKLLIQFQNNGVVDDSQLPKDRFSAERLKGVDSTLKIQPAKLEDSAVYLCASSFGSYEQYFGPGTRLTVT.

With respect to this clonotype: It may be a read error: a sequence one base away is much more abundant. The chain recombines TRBV5-4 with TRBJ2-1, with D maybe TRBD2 (6 bases). Trimming stripped 3 bases from V and 7 bases from J, with 14 bases between. Germline V gives CDR1 SGHNT, CDR2 YYREEE (reference sequence). There are 14 residues in the CDR3. Written as DNA, the CDR3 is TGTGCCAGCAGCTCGACTAGAGGACGTAATGAGCAGTTCTTC. Translated, it gives CASSSTRGRNEQFF.

The CDR3 reads CACSVSQGAKQYF. The CDR3 nucleotides read TGTGCCTGTAGTGTTTCACAGGGGGCAAAGCAGTACTTC. This chain joins TRBV6-5 and TRBJ2-7; 9 nucleotides align to TRBD1. The CDR3 contains 13 residues. In germline, CDR1 is MNHEY, CDR2 SVGAGI. V dropped 11 bases and J dropped 8; count of bases not matched to a gene: 13.

Concerning this clonotype itself: A junction end diverges from the germline sequence, so it may reflect a read error. The chain is built from TRBV10-3 and TRBJ1-1, with a tentative D call TRBD1 (5 bases). The germline gives CDR1 ENHRY, CDR2 SYGVKD. The CDR3 loop spans 13 amino acids. CDR3 coding DNA: TGTGCCACCAGGCAGGGATTTAGCACTGAAGCTCTATTT. Translation: CATRQGFSTEALF.